A selection of T cell receptor beta chains follows, all from one sample in a study of spatial heterogeneity in lung cancer. Each CDR3 protein is one row after TCRdb ran MiXCR on the 5' RACE reads. Among about 5,000 distinct CDR3 sequences listed, around 4.3% were seen once. The material sequenced was normal lung tissue next to the tumor, taken at surgery. All receptors come from a male donor with early-stage non-small cell lung cancer. CDR3s include the opening cysteine and the closing phenylalanine or tryptophan. Fields, in order: D gene, V gene, clone size, J gene, CDR3 DNA, CDR3 protein. The D gene is left open where the match is weak. Size is stated for part of the rows, as once, few or many counts, or as a class when the clone is expanded.

NA	TRBV7-9	medium-sized	TRBJ1-1	TGTGCCAGCAGCTTAGAGGGCTTCGGCACTGAAGCTTTCTTT	CASSLEGFGTEAFF
NA	TRBV7-8	NA	TRBJ1-1	TGTGCCAGCAGTTACCGACAGAACACTGAAGCTTTCTTT	CASSYRQNTEAFF
NA	TRBV6-1	few	TRBJ2-7	TGTGCCAGCAGCAGCACTCAGGGCCCTTACGAGCAGTACTTC	CASSSTQGPYEQYF
NA	TRBV4-2	medium-sized	TRBJ2-4	TGTGCCAGCAGCCAAGATCAGGGGGGAGGAAACATTCAGTACTTC	CASSQDQGGGNIQYF
NA	TRBV25-1	many	TRBJ2-1	TGTGCCAGCAGTGTCCTCGATGAGCAGTTCTTC	CASSVLDEQFF
NA	TRBV29-1	many	TRBJ2-2	TGCAGCGCGGGCAGCCCCAATGGGGAGCTGTTTTTT	CSAGSPNGELFF
NA	TRBV19	few	TRBJ1-5	TGTGCCAGCACCCGGGCCGGGGTAAATCAGCCCCAGCATTTT	CASTRAGVNQPQHF
NA	TRBV7-6	medium-sized	TRBJ2-3	TGTGCCAGCAGCGTTAACGGAGATACGCAGTATTTT	CASSVNGDTQYF
NA	TRBV7-3	many	TRBJ2-1	TGTGCCAGCAGCTCCCCTCCCTCCTACAATGAGCAGTTCTTC	CASSSPPSYNEQFF
NA	TRBV24-1	medium-sized	TRBJ2-2	TGTGCCACCAGTGATTTAGGGACACCCTCGGGGGACACCGGGGAGCTGTTTTTT	CATSDLGTPSGDTGELFF
NA	TRBV6-6	many	TRBJ1-6	TGTGCCAGCAGTTACTCGACTCCTAAAGCTAATTCACCCCTCCACTTT	CASSYSTPKANSPLHF
NA	TRBV25-1	many	TRBJ2-3	TGTGCCAGCAGTGACCCGGGACCTGACACAGATACGCAGTATTTT	CASSDPGPDTDTQYF
TRBD2	TRBV7-9	many	TRBJ2-7	TGTGCCAGCAGCCTACTAGCGGAAACTACCTACGAGCAGTACTTC	CASSLLAETTYEQYF
TRBD2	TRBV5-5	many	TRBJ2-3	TGTGCCAGCAGCTTTAGCGGGTACAGCACAGATACGCAGTATTTT	CASSFSGYSTDTQYF
NA	TRBV5-1	medium-sized	TRBJ2-2	TGCGCCAGCAGCCCCCTGTCTGACACCGGGGAGCTGTTTTTT	CASSPLSDTGELFF
NA	TRBV5-6	many	TRBJ2-2	TGTGCCAGCAGCTTGATAGGACCGCTGAACACCGGGGAGCTGTTTTTT	CASSLIGPLNTGELFF
TRBD1	TRBV5-1	many	TRBJ1-2	TGCGCCAGCAGCTTGGACAGGGGGACCTATGGCTACACCTTC	CASSLDRGTYGYTF
NA	TRBV3-1	large	TRBJ2-7	TGTGCCAGCAGCCAAGCGGGGGTCCTAGCCGGCGACGAGCAGTACTTC	CASSQAGVLAGDEQYF
TRBD1	TRBV20-1	many	TRBJ2-1	TGCAGTGCTCCTGCCGGGACAGGGAGGGATGAGCAGTTCTTC	CSAPAGTGRDEQFF
TRBD2	TRBV11-2	many	TRBJ2-1	TGTGCCAGCAGCCCAGGGACTAGCGGGATGGATGAGCAGTTCTTC	CASSPGTSGMDEQFF
TRBD2	TRBV5-1	medium-sized	TRBJ2-3	TGCGCCAGCAGCTTGGCCGGGACTTCTTTCGGGGGGAAGTATTTT	CASSLAGTSFGGKYF
NA	TRBV5-6	medium-sized	TRBJ2-3	TGTGCCAGCAGCTTGCCTAGCGCGAACACAGATACGCAGTATTTT	CASSLPSANTDTQYF
TRBD1	TRBV7-2	many	TRBJ2-3	TGTGCCAGCAGCTTGACAGGGGGCTGTCAAGATACGCAGTATTTT	CASSLTGGCQDTQYF
NA	TRBV29-1	medium-sized	TRBJ1-4	TGCAGCGTTGTTACAGGGAAAACTGCAACTAATGAAAAACTGTTTTTT	CSVVTGKTATNEKLFF
NA	TRBV11-1	many	TRBJ2-5	TGTGCCAGCAGCTTGCGGCTACTAGAGACCCAGTACTTC	CASSLRLLETQYF
NA	TRBV6-2/TRBV6-3	few	TRBJ2-7	TGTGCCAGCAGTCACCACCGCTATTGGGGTTACGAGCAGTACTTC	CASSHHRYWGYEQYF